The source of this TCR beta chain is a study of shared clonotypes between healthy human individuals. Study-wide points: The expectation was that sequencing depth would affect clonotype sharing among donors. Generally, estimated richness proved larger in naive subsets than it did in memory subsets.

The CDR3 loop spans 19 amino acids. Germline-derived CDR1 and CDR2 are SEHNR and FQNEAQ (reference sequence). J lost 0 bases, V lost 5 bases, and 17 bases had no gene match. Only CD45RO-negative cells positively selected for CCR7 counted as naive CD8 cells, so terminally differentiated effector memory CD45RA+ cells were excluded. Caucasian adults living in Nashville, Tennessee, provided all samples. Assay used: immunoSEQ multiplex PCR; TCRdb lists only in-frame clones, some missing. The sample shows hundreds of thousands of clones, 90% to 97% of them seen only once. On this clone itself: The antigen is not known.

This TCR came from a man aged 25-45 years in good health. Sequencing was performed on naive CD8+ T cells sorted from blood. J is TRBJ2-3 and V is TRBV7-9; TRBD2 agrees at 7 bases. The CDR3 region has the DNA TGTGCCAGCAGCCCCCGGACGCCCGAAGTGGGACTAAGCACAGATACGCAGTATTTT. Translating it yields CASSPRTPEVGLSTDTQYF.